The following is a TCR beta chain sequence with its context. This clonotype was counted only a few times. This receptor's antigen is unknown. No base quality values were provided; no much bigger clone lies one nucleotide off. The data belong to a study of identical twins listed by TCRdb under 2016. Regarding the study in general: To test whether fetal clonotypes persist, the study used deep sequencing on TCR alpha and beta repertoires from monozygotic twins, unrelated adults of various ages, and cord blood. To rule out contamination, replicate twin experiments were performed at different times with different library preparation protocols.

Results and caveats for the whole study, not just this receptor: Abundant cord blood beta clonotypes had fewer insertions, young adult naive repertoires showed a similar but weaker trend, and memory repertoires showed no such trend. Zero-insertion analyses could be partly confounded by invariant T cells such as MAIT and iNKT, although diverse VJ usage argued against such confounding for most clonotypes. A weaker excess of twin sharing was found in beta out-of-frame sequences because the signal-to-noise ratio was lowered by fewer shared sequences. Conclusions relied on cross-sectional statistical analysis, since the same donors could not be followed over many years. Out-of-frame TCR alpha sequences shared between twins showed an excess of low generation-probability sequences compared with coincidental sharing between unrelated individuals. Out-of-frame TCR alpha sharing in monozygotic twins was systematically underestimated by recombination models, whereas sharing between unrelated individuals was in agreement with the recombination models.

The CDR3, from cysteine to phenylalanine, totals 17 residues. Kept here is only the CDR3 DNA, which spans 51 bases and is read in frame from base 1. CDR1 and CDR2, per the germline V gene, are MGHRA and YSYEKL. Here V drops 1 base and J drops 3 bases, and the junction holds 9 bases not matched to any gene. Library creation used 5' RACE. Sequencing used an Illumina HiSeq 2000. Template switching added a universal primer binding site, and the final cDNA carried a unique molecular identifier that allowed TCR cDNA molecules to be counted accurately. Specific primers in the conserved constant-segment region were used to synthesize first-strand cDNA for TCR alpha and beta chains. To control for contamination, every cDNA library carried two barcodes: a SMART-Mk sample barcode plus Illumina barcodes. TruSeq adapter sequences and Illumina sample barcodes were added in two successive PCR steps. The Illumina HiSeq platform was used with custom primers to sequence TCR alpha and beta cDNA libraries. Regarding the original processing steps: Raw reads were processed with MiGEC to extract unique molecular identifiers, and MiXCR was used to determine CDR3 positions. For each individual, recombination models were inferred using an EM algorithm with the repgenHMM and IGoR tools. Shared clonotype analysis was performed with the tcR package in R, normalizing sharing by the product of cloneset sizes. Out-of-frame nonproductive sequences were analyzed to study raw recombination free of thymic and clonal selection effects. TCRdb itself trimmed the public reads at Q25 with fastp, ran MiXCR and retained productive beta chains. Every entry covers one CDR3 protein and lists the most common genes and DNA from its rows. These V and J calls originate from TCRdb's pipeline instead of the authors' own analysis. In all, the sample holds some 900,000 distinct CDR3 sequences, and around 12% of those were seen once. The ten largest clones take up around 1.6% of the sample.

Every donor in the study was a healthy Caucasian. Three pairs of female monozygotic twins, all aged roughly 18 to 29 years, were included in the twin cohort. The RNA used for TCR libraries was isolated from peripheral blood mononuclear cells. This sample was also put to use in a study of yellow fever vaccine responses in identical twins. Looking at the second paper: According to the authors, in identical twins the way T cells responded to vaccination appeared partly convergent and partly personalized. In the study, vaccine-responding T cell clones were precisely tracked in identical twins.

Sequenced input: PBMCs. The source of this sequence is a woman aged 18-30 years in good health. The rearrangement combines TRBV4-1 with TRBJ2-5; TRBD2 fits 9 bases in the junction. The CDR3 amino acid sequence is: CASSQVGLGTSKETQYF. The base sequence is TGCGCCAGCAGCCAAGTGGGGTTGGGGACTAGCAAAGAGACCCAGTACTTC.